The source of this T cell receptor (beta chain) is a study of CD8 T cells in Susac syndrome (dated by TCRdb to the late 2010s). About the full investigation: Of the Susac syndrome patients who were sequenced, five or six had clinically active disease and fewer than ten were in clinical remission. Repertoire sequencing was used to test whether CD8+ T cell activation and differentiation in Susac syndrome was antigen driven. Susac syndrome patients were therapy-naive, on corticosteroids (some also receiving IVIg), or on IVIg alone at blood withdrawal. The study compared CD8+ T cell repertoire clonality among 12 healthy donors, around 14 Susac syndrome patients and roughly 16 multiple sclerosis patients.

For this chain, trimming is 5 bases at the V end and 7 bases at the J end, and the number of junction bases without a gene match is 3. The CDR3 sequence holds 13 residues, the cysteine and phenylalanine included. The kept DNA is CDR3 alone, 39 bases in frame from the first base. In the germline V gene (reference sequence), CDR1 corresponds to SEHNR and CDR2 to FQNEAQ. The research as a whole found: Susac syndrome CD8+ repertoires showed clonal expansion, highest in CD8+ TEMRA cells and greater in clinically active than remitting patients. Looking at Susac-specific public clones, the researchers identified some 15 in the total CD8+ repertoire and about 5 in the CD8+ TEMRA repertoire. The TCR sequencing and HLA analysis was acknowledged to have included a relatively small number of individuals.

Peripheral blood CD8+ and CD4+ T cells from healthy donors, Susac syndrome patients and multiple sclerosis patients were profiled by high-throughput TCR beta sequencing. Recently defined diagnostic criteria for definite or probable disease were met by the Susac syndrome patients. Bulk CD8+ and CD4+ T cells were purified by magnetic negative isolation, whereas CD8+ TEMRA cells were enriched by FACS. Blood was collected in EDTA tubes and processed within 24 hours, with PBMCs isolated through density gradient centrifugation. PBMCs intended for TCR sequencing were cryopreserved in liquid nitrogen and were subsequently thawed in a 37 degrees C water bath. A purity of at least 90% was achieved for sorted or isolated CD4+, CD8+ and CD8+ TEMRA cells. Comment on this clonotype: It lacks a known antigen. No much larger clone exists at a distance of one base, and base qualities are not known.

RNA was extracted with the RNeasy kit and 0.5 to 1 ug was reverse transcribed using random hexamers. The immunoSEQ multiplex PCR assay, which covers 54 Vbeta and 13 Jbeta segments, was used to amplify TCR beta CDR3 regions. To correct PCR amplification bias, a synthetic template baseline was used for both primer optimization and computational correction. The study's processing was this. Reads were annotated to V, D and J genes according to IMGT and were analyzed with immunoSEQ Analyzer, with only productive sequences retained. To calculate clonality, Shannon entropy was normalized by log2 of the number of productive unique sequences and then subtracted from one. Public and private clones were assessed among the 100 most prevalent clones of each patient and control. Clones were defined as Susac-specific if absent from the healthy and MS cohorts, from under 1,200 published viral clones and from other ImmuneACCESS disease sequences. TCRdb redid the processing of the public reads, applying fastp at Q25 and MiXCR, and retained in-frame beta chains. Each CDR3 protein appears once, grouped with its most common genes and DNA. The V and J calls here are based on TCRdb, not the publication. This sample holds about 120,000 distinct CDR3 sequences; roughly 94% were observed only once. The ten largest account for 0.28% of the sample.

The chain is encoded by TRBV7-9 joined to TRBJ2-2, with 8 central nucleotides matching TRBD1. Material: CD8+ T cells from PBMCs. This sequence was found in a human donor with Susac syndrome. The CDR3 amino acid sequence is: CASSQTGDGELFF. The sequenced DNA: TGTGCCAGCAGCCAGACAGGGGACGGGGAGCTGTTTTTT.